This T cell receptor (beta chain) was captured by sequencing in a study of blood T cell repertoires in COVID-19. This CDR3 is built from 15 residues. V was clipped by 5 bases and J by 1 base, with 14 bases between them. Per the germline V gene, CDR1 is LNHDA and CDR2 is SQIVND (reference sequence). The protocol was immunoSEQ multiplex PCR, while the TCRdb copy is restricted to in-frame clones and leaves out a portion. Altogether around 250,000 clones are present, 70% to 90% being singletons, with the ten largest covering 5.5% to 7.5%. The rearrangement joins TRBV19 to TRBJ1-1; D call uncertain. Sequencing was carried out using peripheral blood. The receptor comes from a woman between 65 and 79 years old with active or convalescent COVID-19. CDR3 protein: CASSPQRGSNTEAFF. Here the CDR3 DNA reads TGTGCCAGTAGTCCCCAACGAGGATCGAACACTGAAGCTTTCTTT.